The clone carrying this TCR beta chain has a single count. The antigen is undetermined. This record comes from a study of blood T cells in healthy people across ages. The second PCR ran about 6 to 11 cycles with a sample-barcoded 5' primer and J-beta primers. From the 5' RACE reads, TCRdb called clonotypes with MiXCR, one entry per CDR3 protein. The sample lists some 800,000 distinct CDR3 sequences, 20% to 30% occurring once. Study-level findings and limits: There were more naive CD4+ cells and higher diversity in long-lived donors than in aged donors. Expanded clonotype shifts may have been confounded, as the donors had an unknown CMV status.

These data were also reused for a study on T cells of mothers and their children. That investigation notes: The cDNA synthesis received all extracted RNA, at roughly 1.6 ug per 15 ul. Slightly, though not significantly, more overlap was seen in related than in unrelated mother-child pairs.

The receptor was isolated from a boy under 18 in good health. The sample consisted of blood.

The CDR3 DNA sequence: TGCAGTGCTGATACAGGGGCCTCCACAGATACGCAGTATTTT. It is translated as CSADTGASTDTQYF. V and J are TRBV20-1 and TRBJ2-3; 7 nucleotides match TRBD1. The length of the CDR3 is 14 residues. Germline-derived CDR1 and CDR2 are DFQATT and SNEGSKA (reference sequence). With 5 bases clipped from V and 2 bases from J, the junction kept 7 bases outside the gene matches.